This T cell receptor (beta chain) was found in a study of T cells after yellow fever vaccination. Across the study: Low-cell-number fractions were prepared with SMART-Seq v4 Ultra Low Input.

Regarding this clonotype: Its specificity is unknown.

MiXCR, run by TCRdb on the 5' RACE reads, gives a single entry per CDR3 protein. Counted here are 150,000 to 200,000 distinct CDR3 sequences, roughly 9.6% occurring once; the ten biggest clones make up 35% to 45%. Study-level findings and limits: Most primary-vaccination clones recurred post-booster (around 95% CD4, more than 85% CD8). Only a small proportion of the clonotypes turned up in both the CD4 and the CD8 compartments, likely arising from convergent recombination. FACS-sorted repertoires could contain abundant clonotypes contaminating from the bulk population.

There are 13 residues in the CDR3. The V gene's germline CDR1 is MGHRA and CDR2 YSYEKL. The V end lost 0 bases, the J end lost 6 bases, and 6 bases lay between the germline ends. This specimen was CD8+ T cells sorted from PBMCs, taken 15 days after the yellow fever booster vaccination. The TCR originated in a young man who received the YFV17D yellow fever vaccine. The chain joins TRBV4-1 to TRBJ1-5; D gene uncertain. Here the CDR3 reads CASSQDWAQPQHF. The CDR3 DNA sequence: TGCGCCAGCAGCCAAGATTGGGCTCAGCCCCAGCATTTT.